Sequencing of this TCR beta chain was carried out in a study of identifying expanded T cells in peripheral blood. Study-level findings and limits: Variance in clone template counts between roughly two-week samples significantly increased with total template count across all healthy donors. Differentially abundant clones: roughly 1.3 between replicates, roughly 16 at roughly 15 days, 19 at four.

V was clipped by 0 bases and J by 1 base, with 15 bases between them. In germline, CDR1 is GTSNPN, CDR2 SVGIG (reference sequence). The CDR3 covers 16 residues. TCRdb's copy holds only in-frame clones and misses some; the assay was immunoSEQ multiplex PCR. The data contain roughly 90,000 clones, roughly 84% of them singletons. Healthy donors had no documented immune events, such as infections, while sampled. Comment on this clone: What it recognizes is unknown.

The sequence came from a person aged 18 to 75 in good health. The chain combines TRBV30 with TRBJ2-5; D may correspond to TRBD1 or TRBD2 (5 bases each). The sample taken for sequencing was blood. CDR3 sequence: CAWSVGSLGGQETQYF. In nucleotides, the CDR3 is TGTGCCTGGAGTGTAGGATCCCTTGGGGGCCAAGAGACCCAGTACTTC. Full variable domain (rest looked up from reference TRBV30 and TRBJ2-5): SQTIHQWPATLVQPVGSPLSLECTVEGTSNPNLYWYRQAAGRGLQLLFYSVGIGQISSEVPQNLSASRPQDRQFILSSKKLLLSDSGFYLCAWSVGSLGGQETQYFGPGTRLLVL.